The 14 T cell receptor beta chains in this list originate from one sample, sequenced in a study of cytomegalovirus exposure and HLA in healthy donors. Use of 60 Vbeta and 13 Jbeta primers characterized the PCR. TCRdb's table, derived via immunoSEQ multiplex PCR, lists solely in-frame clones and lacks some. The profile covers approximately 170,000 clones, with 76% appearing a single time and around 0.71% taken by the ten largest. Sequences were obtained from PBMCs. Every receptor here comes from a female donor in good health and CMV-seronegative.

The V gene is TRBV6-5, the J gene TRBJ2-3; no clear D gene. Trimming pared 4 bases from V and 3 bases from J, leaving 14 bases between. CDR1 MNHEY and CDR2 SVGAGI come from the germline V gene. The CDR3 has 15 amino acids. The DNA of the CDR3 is TGTGCCAGCAGTTTCTCGGGCCCGGAAACAGATACGCAGTATTTT. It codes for CASSFSGPETDTQYF.

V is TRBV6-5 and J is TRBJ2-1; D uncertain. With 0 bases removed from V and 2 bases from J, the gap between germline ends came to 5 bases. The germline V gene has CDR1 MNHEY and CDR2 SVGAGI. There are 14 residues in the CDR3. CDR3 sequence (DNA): TGTGCCAGCAGTTACTCAGTAGCCTACAATGAGCAGTTCTTC. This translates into CASSYSVAYNEQFF.

CDR3 sequence reads: CASSPAPSGGYNEQFF. The CDR3 DNA sequence: TGCGCCAGCAGCCCTGCCCCTAGCGGGGGTTACAATGAGCAGTTCTTC. The genes are TRBV4-3 and TRBJ2-1, with 10 bases lining up with TRBD2. J lost 4 bases, V lost 4 bases, and 7 bases had no gene match. Germline values: CDR1 LGHNA, CDR2 YSLEER. CDR3 length equals 16 residues.

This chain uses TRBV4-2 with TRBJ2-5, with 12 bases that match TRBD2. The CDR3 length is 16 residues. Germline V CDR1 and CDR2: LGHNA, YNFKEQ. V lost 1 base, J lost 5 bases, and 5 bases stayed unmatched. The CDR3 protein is CASSQALGTSGETQYF. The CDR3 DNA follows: TGTGCCAGCAGCCAAGCCTTAGGGACTAGCGGGGAGACCCAGTACTTC.

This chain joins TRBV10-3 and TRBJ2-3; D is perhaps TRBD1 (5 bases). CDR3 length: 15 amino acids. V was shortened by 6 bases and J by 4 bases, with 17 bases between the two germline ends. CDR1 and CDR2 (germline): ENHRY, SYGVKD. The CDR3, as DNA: TGTGCCATCAGAGACCCCAGGGAATCCGCAGATACGCAGTATTTT. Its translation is CAIRDPRESADTQYF.

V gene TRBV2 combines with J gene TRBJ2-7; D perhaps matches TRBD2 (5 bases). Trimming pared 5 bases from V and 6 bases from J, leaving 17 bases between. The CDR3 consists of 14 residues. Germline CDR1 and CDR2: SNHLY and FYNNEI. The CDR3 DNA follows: TGTGCCAGCAGTCTCGAAACTAGGAGAGGCGAGCAGTACTTC. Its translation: CASSLETRRGEQYF.

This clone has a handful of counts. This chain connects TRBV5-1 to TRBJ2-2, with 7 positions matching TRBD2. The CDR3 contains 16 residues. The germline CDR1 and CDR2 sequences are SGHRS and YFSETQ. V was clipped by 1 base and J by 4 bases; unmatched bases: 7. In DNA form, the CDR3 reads TGCGCCAGCAGCTTGCGAGCGGGAAGTGGCACCGGGGAGCTGTTTTTT. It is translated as CASSLRAGSGTGELFF.

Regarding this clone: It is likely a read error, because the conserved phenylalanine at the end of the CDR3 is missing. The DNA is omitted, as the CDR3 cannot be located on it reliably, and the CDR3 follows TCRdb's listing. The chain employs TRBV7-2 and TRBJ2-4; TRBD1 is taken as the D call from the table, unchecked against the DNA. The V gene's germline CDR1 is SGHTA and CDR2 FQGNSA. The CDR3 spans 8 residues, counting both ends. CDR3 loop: CASSPTGN.

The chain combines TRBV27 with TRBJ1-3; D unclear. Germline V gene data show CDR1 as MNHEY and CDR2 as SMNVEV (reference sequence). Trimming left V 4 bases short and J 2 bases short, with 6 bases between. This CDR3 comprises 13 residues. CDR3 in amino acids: CASSSEPGNTIYF. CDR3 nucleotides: TGTGCCAGCAGTTCAGAACCTGGAAACACCATATATTTT.

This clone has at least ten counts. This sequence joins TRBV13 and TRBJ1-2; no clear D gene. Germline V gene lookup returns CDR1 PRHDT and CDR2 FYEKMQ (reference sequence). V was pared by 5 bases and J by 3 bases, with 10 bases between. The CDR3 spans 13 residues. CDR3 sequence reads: CASSAGGDYGYTF. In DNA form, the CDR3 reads TGTGCCAGCAGCGCGGGTGGGGACTATGGCTACACCTTC.

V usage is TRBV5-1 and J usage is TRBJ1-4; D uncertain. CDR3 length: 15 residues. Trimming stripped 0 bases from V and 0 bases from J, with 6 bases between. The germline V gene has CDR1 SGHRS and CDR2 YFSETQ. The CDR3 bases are TGCGCCAGCAGCTTGGCCCCAGCAACTAATGAAAAACTGTTTTTT. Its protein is CASSLAPATNEKLFF.

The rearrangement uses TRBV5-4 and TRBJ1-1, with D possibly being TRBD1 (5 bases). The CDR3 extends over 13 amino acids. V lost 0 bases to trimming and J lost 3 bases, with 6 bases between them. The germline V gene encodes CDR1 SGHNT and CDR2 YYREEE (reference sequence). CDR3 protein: CASSLVQDTEAFF. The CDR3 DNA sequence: TGTGCCAGCAGCTTGGTACAGGACACTGAAGCTTTCTTT.

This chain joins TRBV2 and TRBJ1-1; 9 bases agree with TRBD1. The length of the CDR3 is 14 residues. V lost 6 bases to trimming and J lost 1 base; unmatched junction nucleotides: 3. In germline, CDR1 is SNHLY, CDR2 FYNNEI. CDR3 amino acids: CASRDRGGNTEAFF. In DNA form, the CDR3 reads TGTGCCAGCAGGGACAGGGGAGGGAACACTGAAGCTTTCTTT.

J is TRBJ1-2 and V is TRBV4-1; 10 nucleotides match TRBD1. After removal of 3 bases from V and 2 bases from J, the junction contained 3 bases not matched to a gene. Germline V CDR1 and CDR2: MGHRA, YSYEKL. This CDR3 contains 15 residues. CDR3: CASSQGQGPNYGYTF. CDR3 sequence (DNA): TGCGCCAGCAGCCAGGGACAGGGGCCCAACTATGGCTACACCTTC.